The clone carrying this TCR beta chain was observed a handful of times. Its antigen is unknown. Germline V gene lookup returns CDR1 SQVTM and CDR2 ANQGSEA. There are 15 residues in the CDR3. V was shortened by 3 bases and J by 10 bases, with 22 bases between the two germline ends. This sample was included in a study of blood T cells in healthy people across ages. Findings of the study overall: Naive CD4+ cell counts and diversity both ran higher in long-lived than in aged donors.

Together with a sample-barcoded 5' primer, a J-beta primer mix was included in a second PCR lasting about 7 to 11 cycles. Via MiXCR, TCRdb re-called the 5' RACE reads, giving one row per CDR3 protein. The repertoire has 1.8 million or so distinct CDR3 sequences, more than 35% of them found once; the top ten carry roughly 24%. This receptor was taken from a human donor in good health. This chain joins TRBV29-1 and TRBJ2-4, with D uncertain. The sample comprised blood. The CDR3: CSVEVEAQPGWIQYF. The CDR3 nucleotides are TGCAGCGTTGAGGTAGAGGCCCAACCCGGCTGGATTCAGTACTTC.